This record looks at one T cell receptor beta chain sequence and its context. This sample is drawn from a study of T cell changes during pregnancy in multiple sclerosis. Data came from immunoSEQ multiplex PCR; TCRdb stores just in-frame clones and leaves some out. The sample records about 100,000 clones, approximately 90% being singletons. The TCR sequence derives from a female donor with multiple sclerosis, enrolled in a pregnancy study. The sequences come from peripheral blood, collected after pregnancy.

This CDR3 reads CASLSYRVGLPNNEQFF. The CDR3 nucleotides are TGTGCCAGCCTCTCCTACCGGGTGGGACTCCCAAACAATGAGCAGTTCTTC. The chain joins TRBV28 to TRBJ2-1; weak D call: TRBD2 (6 bases). This CDR3 contains 17 residues. V was shortened by 8 bases and J by 5 bases, with 25 bases between the two germline ends. CDR1 and CDR2 from the germline V gene are MDHEN and SYDVKM.